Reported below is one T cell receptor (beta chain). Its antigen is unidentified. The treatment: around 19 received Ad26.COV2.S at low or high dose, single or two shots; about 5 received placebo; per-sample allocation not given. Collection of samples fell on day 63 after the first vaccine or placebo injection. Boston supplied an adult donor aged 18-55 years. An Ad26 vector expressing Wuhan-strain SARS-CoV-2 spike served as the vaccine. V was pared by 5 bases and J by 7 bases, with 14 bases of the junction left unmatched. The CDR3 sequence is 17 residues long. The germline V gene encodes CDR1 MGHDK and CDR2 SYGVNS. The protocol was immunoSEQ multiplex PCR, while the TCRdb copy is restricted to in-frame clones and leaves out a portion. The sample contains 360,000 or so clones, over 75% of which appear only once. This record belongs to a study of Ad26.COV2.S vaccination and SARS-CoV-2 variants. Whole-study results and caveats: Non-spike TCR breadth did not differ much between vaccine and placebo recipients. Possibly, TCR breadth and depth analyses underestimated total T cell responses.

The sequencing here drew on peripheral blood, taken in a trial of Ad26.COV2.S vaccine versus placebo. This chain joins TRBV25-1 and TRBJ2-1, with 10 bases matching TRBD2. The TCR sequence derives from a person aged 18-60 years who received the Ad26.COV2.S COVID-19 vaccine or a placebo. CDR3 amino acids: CASSRSAAGGLGNEQFF. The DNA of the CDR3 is TGTGCCAGCAGTAGATCCGCAGCGGGAGGGCTGGGGAATGAGCAGTTCTTC.